Shown below are 12 T cell receptor beta chains from a single sample sequenced in a study of T cell responses to AZD1222 COVID-19 vaccine. Produced via immunoSEQ multiplex PCR; TCRdb's table is partial and in-frame only. The data contain roughly 120,000 clones, about 88% of them singletons. Sequencing was performed on peripheral blood, taken on day 0 of AZD1222 vaccination. Every receptor here comes from an adult in good health.

The rearrangement joins TRBV27 to TRBJ1-5; D is ambiguous. V was cut by 0 bases and J by 3 bases, with 9 bases left in between. Germline V CDR1 and CDR2: MNHEY, SMNVEV (reference sequence). This CDR3 has 15 amino acids. CDR3 in DNA: TGTGCCAGCAGTTTATCGCGGATGGACAATCAGCCCCAGCATTTT. Encoded protein: CASSLSRMDNQPQHF.

This chain connects TRBV11-3 to TRBJ1-2; TRBD1 might be the D (6 bases). Germline lookup yields CDR1 SGHNT and CDR2 YENEEA. Trimming cost V 2 bases and J 4 bases, with 11 bases left between them. The CDR3 sequence is 14 residues long. The CDR3 sequence: CASSLTGRGYGYTF. CDR3 in DNA: TGTGCCAGCAGCTTAACTGGCAGGGGCTATGGCTACACCTTC.

This clone was counted only a few times. The chain carries TRBV9 and TRBJ1-3; 10 bases match TRBD1. The CDR3 is 17 residues long. Germline V gene data show CDR1 as SGDLS and CDR2 as YYNGEE. V lost 3 bases, J lost 2 bases, and 8 bases stayed unmatched. CDR3 nucleotide sequence: TGTGCCAGCAGCGATCGACAGGGGGCGATTACTGGAAACACCATATATTTT. Amino acids: CASSDRQGAITGNTIYF.

The chain joins TRBV28 to TRBJ2-5, with 9 bases aligning to TRBD1. The CDR3 totals 15 residues. Germline-derived CDR1 and CDR2 are MDHEN and SYDVKM. J gave up 0 bases and V 5 bases, and 4 bases lay outside the gene matches. The CDR3 bases are TGTGCCAGCAGTGGAAGGACAGGGGACCAAGAGACCCAGTACTTC. Its protein product is CASSGRTGDQETQYF.

Here the CDR3 reads CASSLGVQETQYF. The CDR3 DNA is TGTGCCAGCAGCTTGGGGGTCCAAGAGACCCAGTACTTC. The chain carries TRBV11-1 and TRBJ2-5, with D possibly being TRBD1 or TRBD2 (5 bases each). This CDR3 comprises 13 residues. CDR1 and CDR2 (germline): SGHAT, FQDESV (reference sequence). V was clipped by 3 bases and J by 1 base, with 6 bases between them.

This sequence joins TRBV7-9 and TRBJ1-4; weak D call: TRBD1 (5 bases). The V and J ends lost 5 bases and 3 bases respectively, with 13 bases between them. Germline V lookup: CDR1 SEHNR, CDR2 FQNEAQ (reference sequence). The CDR3 runs to 15 residues. The CDR3 region is CASSLPGASNEKLFF. The CDR3 coding sequence is TGTGCCAGCAGCCTCCCTGGGGCCTCTAATGAAAAACTGTTTTTT.

The V call is TRBV27, the J call TRBJ2-1; 9 bases line up with TRBD2. Germline V CDR1 and CDR2: MNHEY, SMNVEV (reference sequence). V lost 4 bases to trimming and J lost 6 bases; unmatched junction nucleotides: 13. This CDR3 region has 17 residues. The CDR3 region has the DNA TGTGCCAGCAGTTCCTATAGCGGGAGAGGGCGGTCCAATGAGCAGTTCTTC. It codes for CASSSYSGRGRSNEQFF.

The chain carries TRBV15 and TRBJ1-5, with D possibly matching TRBD1 (5 bases). V was clipped by 9 bases and J by 2 bases, with 11 bases between them. This CDR3 contains 13 residues. Looked up from germline, CDR1 is LNHNV and CDR2 is YYDKDF (reference sequence). The CDR3 here is CATTAGGNQPQHF. In nucleotides, the CDR3 is TGTGCCACGACGGCGGGGGGCAATCAGCCCCAGCATTTT.

The chain employs TRBV19 and TRBJ1-3; the match to TRBD1 covers 8 bases. V trimming: 4 bases; J trimming: 4 bases; junction bases outside the gene matches: 6. Germline V CDR1 and CDR2: LNHDA, SQIVND (reference sequence). There are 15 residues in the CDR3. CDR3 amino acids: CASSTQGAGGNTIYF. In DNA form, the CDR3 reads TGTGCCAGTAGTACCCAGGGGGCAGGGGGAAACACCATATATTTT. The full variable domain, rest sourced from reference TRBV19 and TRBJ1-3, is DGGITQSPKYLFRKEGQNVTLSCEQNLNHDAMYWYRQDPGQGLRLIYYSQIVNDFQKGDIAEGYSVSREKKESFPLTVTSAQKNPTAFYLCASSTQGAGGNTIYFGEGSWLTVV.

The chain couples TRBV11-3 to TRBJ2-1; D may be TRBD2 (5 bases). Deletions cut 6 bases from V and 0 bases from J, with 12 bases between. This CDR3 is built from 15 residues. Germline V gene sequence: CDR1 SGHNT, CDR2 YENEEA. CDR3 in amino acids: CASRSLVRSYNEQFF. The CDR3 nucleotides read TGTGCCAGCAGATCACTAGTTCGCTCCTACAATGAGCAGTTCTTC. The whole variable domain, filled in from reference TRBV11-3 and TRBJ2-1, reads EAGVVQSPRYKIIEKKQPVAFWCNPISGHNTLYWYLQNLGQGPELLIRYENEEAVDDSQLPKDRFSAERLKGVDSTLKIQPAELGDSAVYLCASRSLVRSYNEQFFGPGTRLTVL.

The V gene is TRBV7-8, the J gene TRBJ2-7, with a tentative D call TRBD1 (6 bases). The CDR3 covers 16 residues. V was trimmed by 3 bases and J by 2 bases, leaving 17 bases between them. CDR1 is SGHVS, CDR2 FQNEAQ, per germline. This chain's CDR3 is CASSLRQASIPYEQYF. The CDR3 DNA reads TGTGCCAGCAGCTTGAGACAGGCTTCAATCCCCTACGAGCAGTACTTC. The full variable domain, in which reference TRBV7-8 and TRBJ2-7 provide the parts outside the CDR3, is GAGVSQSPRYKVAKRGQDVALRCDPISGHVSLFWYQQALGQGPEFLTYFQNEAQLDKSGLPSDRFFAERPEGSVSTLKIQRTQQEDSAVYLCASSLRQASIPYEQYFGPGTRLTVT.

CDR3 residues: CASSYDSSWETQYF. The DNA for the CDR3 is TGTGCCAGCAGTTACGACAGCAGTTGGGAGACCCAGTACTTC. V usage is TRBV6-2 or TRBV6-3 and J usage is TRBJ2-5, with a tentative D call TRBD1 (5 bases). This CDR3 has 14 residues. Trimming removed 2 bases at V and 5 bases at J, with 12 bases between. Germline-derived CDR1 and CDR2 are MNHEY and SVGEGT.